The entry that follows covers one T cell receptor beta chain sequence. This clonotype has only a few counts. Its antigen remains undetermined. No clone much larger than this one lies a single base away; base qualities are absent. These data are taken from a study of T cell repertoires in cytomegalovirus infection (dated by TCRdb to the late 2010s). At the level of the whole study: The peptide stimulations were aimed at well-studied HLA-B-restricted epitopes as well as recently identified HLA-C-restricted CMV epitopes, whose presentation resists viral immunomodulation. Donor HLA type was relevant to the analysis, because carriage of CMV infection together with the matching HLA type was indicated by public TCR beta signatures. Results and caveats for the whole study, not just this receptor: In both this cohort and an independent cohort of some 350 donors, the cumulative frequency of public TCR beta family members distinguished carriers of CMV infection plus the relevant HLA type. The ex vivo response was dominated by HLA-C-restricted CMV-specific TCR beta clonotypes, which also provided the single most frequent clonotype in two of eight donors.

Sequencing was performed on an Illumina HiSeq 1500. TCRdb took the public reads, trimmed them with fastp at Q25, ran MiXCR for clone calling and kept in-frame beta chains. Each CDR3 protein appears once, grouped with its most common genes and DNA. For this sample there are approximately 110,000 distinct CDR3 sequences; roughly 31% appear just once. The leading ten clones occupy roughly two fifths of the sample. What the treatment or condition label conveys for this sample: in vitro stimulation with specific CMV peptide epitopes to enrich CMV-specific T cells. The CDR3 contains 16 residues, cysteine and phenylalanine counted. The retained sequence is limited to the CDR3, 48 bases, with the frame set at the first base. The germline V gene encodes CDR1 MGHRA and CDR2 YSYEKL. Trimming removed 0 bases from V and 3 bases from J; the gene matches leave 6 bases unexplained.

This chain is built from TRBV4-1 and TRBJ1-2, with 8 central nucleotides matching TRBD1. This receptor was taken from a human donor in good health (CMV status not recorded). Some clones in this sample may be carry-over from other donors' samples. The specimen was CD8+ T cells from cultured PBMCs, collected from culture after CMV antigen stimulation. The CDR3 sequence is CASSQDPGTGDYGYTF. The nucleotide sequence reads TGCGCCAGCAGCCAAGATCCCGGGACAGGAGACTATGGCTACACCTTC.